This T cell receptor beta chain was captured in a study of T cell repertoires in cytomegalovirus infection (dated by TCRdb to 2018 to 2020). For context, the study as a whole: The peptide stimulations were aimed at well-studied HLA-B-restricted epitopes as well as recently identified HLA-C-restricted CMV epitopes, whose presentation resists viral immunomodulation. Donor HLA type was relevant to the analysis, because carriage of CMV infection together with the matching HLA type was indicated by public TCR beta signatures.

The sample's treatment or condition label, in plain terms: in vitro stimulation with specific CMV peptide epitopes to enrich CMV-specific T cells. Notes on this clonotype: Which antigen it targets is not known. The input lacks base qualities; no much larger clone sits a single base away.

What the study reported, not specific to this receptor: In both this cohort and an independent cohort of approximately 350 donors, the cumulative frequency of public TCR beta family members distinguished carriers of CMV infection plus the relevant HLA type. The ex vivo response was dominated by HLA-C-restricted CMV-specific TCR beta clonotypes, which also provided the single most frequent clonotype in two of eight donors.

The run used an Illumina HiSeq 1500. TCRdb took the public reads, trimmed them with fastp at Q25, ran MiXCR for clone calling and kept in-frame beta chains. Rows are unified per CDR3 protein, each entry keeping the most common DNA and genes. For this sample the table gives about 830,000 distinct CDR3 sequences, of which about 30% were detected only once. The top ten clonotypes cover 9.5% to 15% of the sample. V was cut back by 5 bases and J by 2 bases, leaving a gap of 13 bases between them. The CDR3 runs 15 amino acids, cysteine and phenylalanine included. Solely the CDR3 DNA is kept, with 45 bases framed from the first base. CDR1 and CDR2 are drawn from the germline V gene: SGHTA, FQGTGA.

Material: cultured CD8+ T cells from PBMCs, obtained from culture after CMV antigen stimulation. Recombination linked TRBV7-3 to TRBJ2-1, and possibly TRBD1, on 8 matching bases. This receptor was obtained from a human donor in good health (CMV status not recorded). Some clones in this sample may be carry-over from other donors' samples. The nucleotides read TGTGCCAGCAGCCACAGGGGGGGGGCCTACAATGAGCAGTTCTTC. Its amino acids are CASSHRGGAYNEQFF.